This TCR beta chain comes out of a study of blood T cell repertoires in COVID-19. About the study: The origin of the acute and convalescent COVID-19 samples was the United States, Italy and Spain. PBMCs, B-cell-depleted T cells, or T cells provided the cDNA or gDNA that made up the material.

The CDR3 covers 14 residues. Germline V gene lookup returns CDR1 SGHRS and CDR2 YFSETQ. V was pared by 0 bases and J by 2 bases, with 6 bases between. Authors' data handling: Amplification from reference gene primers served as the basis for estimated nucleated cell counts. The assay was immunoSEQ multiplex PCR, and TCRdb's table has in-frame clones only and misses some. That table supplies the V and J calls and clone size; D and trimming were determined from the DNA. There are 180,000 or so clones in the sample; around 76% occur only once, and about 8.4% lies in the top ten. This sequence originates from a woman in her 70s with acute or convalescent COVID-19. The specimen was peripheral blood. The chain combines TRBV5-1 with TRBJ2-1; D is unresolved. The CDR3 here is CASSLAGTYNEQFF. CDR3 DNA sequence: TGCGCCAGCAGCTTGGCAGGAACCTACAATGAGCAGTTCTTC.